The clone carrying this TCR beta chain was seen more than once but under ten times. What it binds is not known. One end of the junction varies from germline; a read error may be responsible. The CDR3 covers 14 residues. Germline lookup yields CDR1 MNHNS and CDR2 SASEGT. Blood was collected once per donor into heparin, averaging roughly 120 mL. These data are taken from a study of beta chain features in type 1 diabetes. Study findings and constraints: Among all four CD4+ subsets, Type 1 diabetes patients had TCRB CDR3s that were moderately but significantly shorter. A pattern of fewer insertions and more deletions at VDJ junctions was seen in type 1 diabetes patients.

Reverse transcribing all isolated RNA meant expressed TCRB transcripts were sequenced. The protocol was immunoSEQ multiplex PCR, while the TCRdb copy is restricted to in-frame clones and leaves out a portion. The sample yields some 640,000 clones, about an eighth seen once. The source of this sequence is a man aged 18 to 29 with type 1 diabetes. V is TRBV6-1 and J is TRBJ2-1, with D perhaps matching TRBD1 or TRBD2 (5 bases each). The material sequenced was naive CD4+ T cells from blood. CDR3 in DNA: TGTGCCAGTAGTGAGGGGTACGGGTATGGTGAGCAGTTCTTC. This sequence encodes CASSEGYGYGEQFF.